This T cell receptor beta chain was observed in a study of human T cells and chemical hapten exposure. Per the germline V gene, CDR1 is DFQATT and CDR2 is SNEGSKA (reference sequence). V was cut by 1 base and J by 2 bases, with 1 base left in between. This CDR3 comprises 11 residues. MiXCR, applied by TCRdb to the RACE reads, yields one record per CDR3 protein. The table has 35,000 to 40,000 distinct CDR3 sequences, under 12% seen once. Time point defined: pre-sensitization, week 0. Described treatment: therapeutic diphenylcyclopropenone sensitization with weekly scalp DPC. Only a few counts were recorded for this clonotype.

The origin of this receptor is a man aged 25-45 years with alopecia areata. Some clones in this sample may be carry-over from other donors' samples. The chain carries TRBV20-1 and TRBJ2-3; D not certain. The sequencing here drew on whole blood, taken in connection with sensitization to the hapten diphenylcyclopropenone (DPC). CDR3 in amino acids: CSARVTDTQYF. CDR3 DNA: TGCAGTGCTAGAGTCACAGATACGCAGTATTTT.